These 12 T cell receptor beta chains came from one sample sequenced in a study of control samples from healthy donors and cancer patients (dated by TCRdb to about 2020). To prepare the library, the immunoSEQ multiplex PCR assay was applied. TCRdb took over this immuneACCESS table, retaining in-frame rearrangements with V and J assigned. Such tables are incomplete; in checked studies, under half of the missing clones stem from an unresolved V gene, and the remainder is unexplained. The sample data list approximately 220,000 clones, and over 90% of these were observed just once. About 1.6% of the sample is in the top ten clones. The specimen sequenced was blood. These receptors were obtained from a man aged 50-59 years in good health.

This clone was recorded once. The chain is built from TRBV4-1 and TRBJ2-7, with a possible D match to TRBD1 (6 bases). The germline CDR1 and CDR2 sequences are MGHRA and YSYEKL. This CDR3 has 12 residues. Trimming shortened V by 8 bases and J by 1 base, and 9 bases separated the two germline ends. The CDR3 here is CASSGTSYEQYF. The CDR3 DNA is TGCGCCAGCTCTGGGACATCCTACGAGCAGTACTTC.

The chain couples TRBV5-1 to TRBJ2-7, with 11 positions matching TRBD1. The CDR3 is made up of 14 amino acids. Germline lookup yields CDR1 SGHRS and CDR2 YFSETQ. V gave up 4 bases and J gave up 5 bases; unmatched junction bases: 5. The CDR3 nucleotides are TGCGCCAGCAGCCTGGGGACAGGGGGGAACGAGCAGTACGTC. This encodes CASSLGTGGNEQYV.

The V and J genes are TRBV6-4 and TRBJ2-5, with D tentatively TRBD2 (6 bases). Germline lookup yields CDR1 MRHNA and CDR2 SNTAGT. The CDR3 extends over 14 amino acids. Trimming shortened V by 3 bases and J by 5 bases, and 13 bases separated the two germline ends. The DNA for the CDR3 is TGTGCCAGCAGTGAAGGAAGCGGGTCGGAGACCCAGTACTTC. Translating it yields CASSEGSGSETQYF.

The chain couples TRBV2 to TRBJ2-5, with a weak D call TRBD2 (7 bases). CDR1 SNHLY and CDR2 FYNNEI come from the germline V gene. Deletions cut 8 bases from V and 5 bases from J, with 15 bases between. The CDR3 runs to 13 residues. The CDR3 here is CASEEGGLETQYF. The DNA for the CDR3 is TGTGCCAGCGAGGAGGGGGGGCTCGAGACCCAGTACTTC.

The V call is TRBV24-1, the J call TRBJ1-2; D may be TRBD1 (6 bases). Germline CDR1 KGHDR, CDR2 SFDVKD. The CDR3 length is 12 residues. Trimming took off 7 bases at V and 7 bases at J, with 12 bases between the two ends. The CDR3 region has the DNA TGTGCCACCAGCTCGGGGGCGGTTGGCTACACCTTC. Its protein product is CATSSGAVGYTF.

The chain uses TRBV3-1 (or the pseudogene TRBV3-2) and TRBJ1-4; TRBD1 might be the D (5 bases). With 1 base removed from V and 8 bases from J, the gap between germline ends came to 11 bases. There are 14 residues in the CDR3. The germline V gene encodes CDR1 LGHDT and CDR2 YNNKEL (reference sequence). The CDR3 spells CASSQGQGGEKLFF. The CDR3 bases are TGTGCCAGCAGCCAAGGGCAGGGTGGGGAAAAACTGTTTTTT.

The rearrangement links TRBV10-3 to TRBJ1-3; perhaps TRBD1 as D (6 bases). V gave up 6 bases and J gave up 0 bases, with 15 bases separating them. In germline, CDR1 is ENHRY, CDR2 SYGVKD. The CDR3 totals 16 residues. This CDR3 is CAIRPPGQLSGNTIYF. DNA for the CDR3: TGTGCCATCAGGCCCCCCGGACAGCTCTCTGGAAACACCATATATTTT.

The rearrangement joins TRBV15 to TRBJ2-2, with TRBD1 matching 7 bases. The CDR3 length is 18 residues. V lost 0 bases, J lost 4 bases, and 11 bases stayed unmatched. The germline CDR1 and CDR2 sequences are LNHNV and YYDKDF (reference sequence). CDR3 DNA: TGTGCCACCAGCAGAGATAAGGGGCAGGGGGTTGGCACCGGGGAGCTGTTTTTT. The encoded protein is CATSRDKGQGVGTGELFF.

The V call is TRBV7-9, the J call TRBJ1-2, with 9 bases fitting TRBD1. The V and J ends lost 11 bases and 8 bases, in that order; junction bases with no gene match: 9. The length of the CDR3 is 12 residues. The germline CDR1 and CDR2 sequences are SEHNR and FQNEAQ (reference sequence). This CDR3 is CAGEGQGEGYTF. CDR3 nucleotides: TGTGCCGGAGAGGGACAGGGTGAAGGCTACACCTTC.

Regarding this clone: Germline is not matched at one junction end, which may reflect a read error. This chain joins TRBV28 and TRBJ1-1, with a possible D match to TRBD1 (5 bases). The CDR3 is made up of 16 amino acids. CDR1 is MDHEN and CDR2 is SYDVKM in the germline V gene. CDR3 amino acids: CASSLRPGSTNAEAFF. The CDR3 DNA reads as TGTGCCAGCAGTTTAAGGCCAGGGTCCACGAACGCTGAAGCTTTCTTT.

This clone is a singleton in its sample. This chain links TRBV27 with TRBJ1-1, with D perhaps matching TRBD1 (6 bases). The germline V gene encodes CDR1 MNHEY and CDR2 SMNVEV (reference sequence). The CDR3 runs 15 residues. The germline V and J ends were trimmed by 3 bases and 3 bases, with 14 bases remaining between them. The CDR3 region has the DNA TGTGCCAGCAGTTTGGGCAGGGGTTGGGACACTGAAGCTTTCTTT. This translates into CASSLGRGWDTEAFF.

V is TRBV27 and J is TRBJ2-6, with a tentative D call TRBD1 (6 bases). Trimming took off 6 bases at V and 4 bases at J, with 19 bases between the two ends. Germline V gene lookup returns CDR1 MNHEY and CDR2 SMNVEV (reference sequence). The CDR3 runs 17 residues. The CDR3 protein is CASRLTGSPAGANVLTF. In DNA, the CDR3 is TGTGCCAGCAGGCTAACAGGGTCCCCGGCAGGGGCCAACGTCCTGACTTTC.